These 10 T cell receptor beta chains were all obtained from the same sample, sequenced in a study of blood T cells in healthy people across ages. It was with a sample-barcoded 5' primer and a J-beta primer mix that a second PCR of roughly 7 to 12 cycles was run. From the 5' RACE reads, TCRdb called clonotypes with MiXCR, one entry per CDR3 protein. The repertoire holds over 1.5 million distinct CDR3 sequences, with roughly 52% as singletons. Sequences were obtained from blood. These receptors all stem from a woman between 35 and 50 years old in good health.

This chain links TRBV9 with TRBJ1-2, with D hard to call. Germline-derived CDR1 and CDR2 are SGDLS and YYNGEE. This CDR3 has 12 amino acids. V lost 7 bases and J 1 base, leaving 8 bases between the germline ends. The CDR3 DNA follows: TGTGCCAGCGGGAGCTTTAACTATGGCTACACCTTC. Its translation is CASGSFNYGYTF.

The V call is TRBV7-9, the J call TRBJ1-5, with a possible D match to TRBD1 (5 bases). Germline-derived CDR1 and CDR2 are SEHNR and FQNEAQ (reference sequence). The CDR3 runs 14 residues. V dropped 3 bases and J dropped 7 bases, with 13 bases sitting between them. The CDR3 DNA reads TGTGCCAGCAGCTTGGGACCAGGCGACCAGCCCCAGCATTTT. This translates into CASSLGPGDQPQHF.

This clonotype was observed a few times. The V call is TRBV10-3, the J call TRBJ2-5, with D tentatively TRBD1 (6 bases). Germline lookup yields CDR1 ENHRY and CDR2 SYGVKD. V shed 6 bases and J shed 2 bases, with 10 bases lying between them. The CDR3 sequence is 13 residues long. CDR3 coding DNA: TGTGCCATCAGCCGACAGGTGCAAGAGACCCAGTACTTC. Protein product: CAISRQVQETQYF.

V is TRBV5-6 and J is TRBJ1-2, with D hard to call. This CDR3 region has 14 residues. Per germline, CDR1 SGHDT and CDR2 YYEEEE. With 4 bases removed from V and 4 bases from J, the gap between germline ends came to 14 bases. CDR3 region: CASSGSLLGYGYTF. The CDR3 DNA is TGTGCCAGCAGCGGGAGCCTCCTTGGCTATGGCTACACCTTC. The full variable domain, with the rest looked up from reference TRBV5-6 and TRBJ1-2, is DAGVTQSPTHLIKTRGQQVTLRCSPKSGHDTVSWYQQALGQGPQFIFQYYEEEERQRGNFPDRFSGHQFPNYSSELNVNALLLGDSALYLCASSGSLLGYGYTFGSGTRLTVV.

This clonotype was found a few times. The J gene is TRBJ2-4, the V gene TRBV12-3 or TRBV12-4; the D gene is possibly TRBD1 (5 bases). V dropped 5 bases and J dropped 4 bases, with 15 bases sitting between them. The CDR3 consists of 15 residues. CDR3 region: CASSVDGQVKNIQYF. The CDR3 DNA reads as TGTGCCAGCAGTGTGGACGGACAAGTAAAAAACATTCAGTACTTC.

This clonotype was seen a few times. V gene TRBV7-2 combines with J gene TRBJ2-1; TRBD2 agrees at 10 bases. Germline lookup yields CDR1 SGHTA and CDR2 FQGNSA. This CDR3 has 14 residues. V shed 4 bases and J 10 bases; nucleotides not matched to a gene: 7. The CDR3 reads CASSWTSGPGEQFF. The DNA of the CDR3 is TGTGCCAGCAGCTGGACTAGCGGACCGGGGGAGCAGTTCTTC.

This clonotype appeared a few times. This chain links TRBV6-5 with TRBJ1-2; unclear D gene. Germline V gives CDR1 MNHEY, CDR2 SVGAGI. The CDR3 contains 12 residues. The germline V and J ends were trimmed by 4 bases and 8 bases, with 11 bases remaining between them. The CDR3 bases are TGTGCCAGCAGTTTCTCCAGCGAGGGCTACACCTTC. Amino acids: CASSFSSEGYTF.

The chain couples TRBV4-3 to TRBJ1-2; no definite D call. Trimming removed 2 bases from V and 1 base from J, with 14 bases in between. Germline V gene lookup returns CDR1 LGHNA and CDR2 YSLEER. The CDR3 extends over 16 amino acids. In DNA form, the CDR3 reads TGCGCCAGCAGCCAATACTCGACGGAGAGTAACTATGGCTACACCTTC. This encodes CASSQYSTESNYGYTF.

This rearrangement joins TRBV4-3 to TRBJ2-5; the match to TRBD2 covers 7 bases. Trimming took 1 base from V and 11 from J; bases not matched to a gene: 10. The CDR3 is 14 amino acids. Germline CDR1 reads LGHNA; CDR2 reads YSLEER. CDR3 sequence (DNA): TGCGCCAGCAGCCAAGTATCAGGACTAGGTGAGCAGTACTTC. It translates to CASSQVSGLGEQYF.

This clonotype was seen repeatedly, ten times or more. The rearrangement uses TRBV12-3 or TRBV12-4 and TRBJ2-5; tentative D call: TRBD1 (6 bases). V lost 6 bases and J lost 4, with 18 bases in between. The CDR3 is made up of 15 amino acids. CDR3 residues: CASSPPGQGGETQYF. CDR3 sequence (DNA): TGTGCCAGCAGCCCCCCGGGACAAGGGGGAGAGACCCAGTACTTC.